This TCR beta chain was recorded in a study of a mutant IDH1 vaccine in newly diagnosed glioma. Study information: Treated patients were approximately 62% male, around 40% female, mean age approximately 40 years. Previous treatment comprised radiotherapy, temozolomide, or both, mostly both. Notes on the study in general: Immune responses induced by the vaccine were seen in around 92% of patients, spanning multiple MHC alleles. Pseudoprogression appears to have had no connection to changes in top peripheral T cell clonotypes.

The germline V and J ends were trimmed by 0 bases and 0 bases, with 6 bases remaining between them. The germline V gene has CDR1 PRHDT and CDR2 FYEKMQ (reference sequence). This CDR3 has 15 residues. Noted time point: baseline, week 1 (first vaccination visit). Treatment specified: pre-vaccination baseline after standard-of-care therapy. Only in-frame clones appear in the TCRdb table, and some are missing; sequencing was by immunoSEQ multiplex PCR. The data show roughly 84,000 clones, roughly 87% seen once. Remarks on this clone: The antigen is not known.

The TCR comes from a man in his forties or fifties with glioma. Some clones in this sample may be carry-over from other donors' samples. Sequenced here: PBMCs, sampled from a glioma patient treated with radiotherapy, temozolomide or both. V and J are TRBV13 and TRBJ1-3; no firm D call. For the CDR3, the DNA is TGTGCCAGCAGCTTAGGCCCGCGCTCTGGAAACACCATATATTTT. Its translation is CASSLGPRSGNTIYF. The complete variable domain, with remaining parts taken from reference TRBV13 and TRBJ1-3, reads AAGVIQSPRHLIKEKRETATLKCYPIPRHDTVYWYQQGPGQDPQFLISFYEKMQSDKGSIPDRFSAQQFSDYHSELNMSSLELGDSALYFCASSLGPRSGNTIYFGEGSWLTVV.